This entry is about one T cell receptor (beta chain). The antigen is not known. The data originate from a study of yellow fever vaccine responses in identical twins. Findings and limits, study-wide: Twins' vaccine T cell response reportedly seemed partly convergent, partly personalized.

V lost 5 bases to trimming and J lost 7 bases, with 8 bases between them. The CDR3 contains 11 residues. Per germline, CDR1 SGHTA and CDR2 FQGNSA. TCRdb used MiXCR to reprocess the RT-PCR reads, holding one entry per CDR3 protein. The repertoire holds under 30,000 distinct CDR3 sequences, with 60% to 85% as singletons. The TCR comes from a woman younger than 35 who received the yellow fever vaccine. The rearrangement links TRBV7-2 to TRBJ2-5; D gene unclear. The specimen was T cells from blood (PBMCs), unsorted or a sorted subset (not recorded which), collected before or after yellow fever vaccination (not recorded which). The CDR3 nucleotides read TGTGCCAGCAGCCCCTCCCGGACCCAGTACTTC. Its protein product is CASSPSRTQYF.